Below are 27 T cell receptor beta chains sequenced from a single sample in a study of cytomegalovirus exposure and HLA in healthy donors. This table comes from immunoSEQ multiplex PCR, and its TCRdb copy is limited to in-frame clones, with some not included. The top ten clones hold 0.95% to 1.5% of a sample with about 330,000 clones, approximately 90% of them seen once. Source material: PBMCs. The receptors originated from a woman aged 25 to 39 in good health and CMV-seropositive.

This clone was seen a handful of times. This sequence joins TRBV9 and TRBJ1-2; unclear D gene. CDR1 is SGDLS, CDR2 YYNGEE, per germline. The CDR3 is made up of 12 amino acids. Trimming removed 3 bases from V and 8 bases from J, with 11 bases in between. The CDR3 DNA sequence: TGTGCCAGCAGCGCCTTATCCGAGGGCTACACCTTC. Its translation: CASSALSEGYTF.

The chain joins TRBV19 to TRBJ1-1; D is perhaps TRBD1 (6 bases). The CDR3 is made up of 13 amino acids. Germline CDR1 and CDR2: LNHDA and SQIVND (reference sequence). V was trimmed by 3 bases and J by 6 bases, leaving 11 bases between them. The CDR3: CASSIGGVAEAFF. As DNA, the CDR3 is TGTGCCAGTAGTATTGGGGGCGTCGCTGAAGCTTTCTTT.

The rearrangement joins TRBV2 to TRBJ2-7, with TRBD1 matching 7 bases. The germline V gene has CDR1 SNHLY and CDR2 FYNNEI. CDR3 length: 14 amino acids. Trimming cost V 5 bases and J 2 bases; bases outside gene matches: 6. CDR3 DNA sequence: TGTGCCAGCAGTAACAGGGGTACCCCCTACGAGCAGTACTTC. Encoded protein: CASSNRGTPYEQYF.

Comments on this clone: The sample carries other DNA sequences with the same CDR3. The chain uses TRBV6-6 and TRBJ2-2; D is uncertain. CDR1 is MNHNY, CDR2 SVGAGI, per germline (reference sequence). The CDR3 is 11 amino acids. Trimming took 2 bases from V and 6 from J, leaving 1 base between them. This CDR3 reads CASSYAGELFF. CDR3 nucleotides: TGTGCCAGCAGTTACGCCGGGGAGCTGTTTTTT.

This clone has just one count. The chain joins TRBV6-5 to TRBJ2-7; 12 bases align to TRBD1. The length of the CDR3 is 14 residues. V lost 11 bases, J lost 2 bases, and 7 bases stayed unmatched. CDR1 is MNHEY and CDR2 is SVGAGI in the germline V gene. The CDR3 DNA sequence: TGTGCCTCCACCGGGACAGGGGGCCCCTACGAGCAGTACTTC. Its translation: CASTGTGGPYEQYF.

The chain recombines TRBV2 with TRBJ1-2; D ambiguous. The ends were cut back, 4 bases at V and 0 bases at J, with 6 bases in the middle. The CDR3 is 13 residues long. Germline V gives CDR1 SNHLY, CDR2 FYNNEI. The CDR3 here is CASSALANYGYTF. The CDR3, as DNA: TGTGCCAGCAGTGCTTTGGCTAACTATGGCTACACCTTC.

This clone was picked up one time. The V and J genes are TRBV19 and TRBJ2-5; 11 bases are a match to TRBD2. Germline trimming cut 4 bases from V and 4 bases from J; bases unmatched to any gene: 14. Germline lookup yields CDR1 LNHDA and CDR2 SQIVND (reference sequence). This CDR3 contains 18 residues. DNA of the CDR3: TGTGCCAGTAGTAAATCCGGGACTAGCGGCGACCTTAGAGAGACCCAGTACTTC. It encodes CASSKSGTSGDLRETQYF.

This chain links TRBV7-6 with TRBJ2-7, with 7 bases aligning to TRBD1. The CDR3 covers 15 residues. Germline CDR1 reads SGHVS; CDR2 reads FNYEAQ. V dropped 2 bases and J dropped 4; count of bases not matched to a gene: 8. As DNA, the CDR3 is TGTGCCAGCAGCTTAAGGGGGCTGCAGAGTTACGAGCAGTACTTC. This sequence encodes CASSLRGLQSYEQYF.

The V and J genes are TRBV6-1 and TRBJ2-7; 7 nucleotides match TRBD1. The ends lost 2 bases at V and 3 bases at J; junction bases unmatched: 10. The CDR3 covers 16 residues. Germline lookup yields CDR1 MNHNS and CDR2 SASEGT. The CDR3 DNA reads TGTGCCAGCAGTGAATGGATGACAGGGACGAGCTACGAGCAGTACTTC. Encoded protein: CASSEWMTGTSYEQYF.

Turning to this clone: The sample holds other DNA sequences that translate to the same CDR3. The chain combines TRBV9 with TRBJ2-3; D not resolved. The CDR3 spans 13 residues. Germline V gene sequence: CDR1 SGDLS, CDR2 YYNGEE. Trimming pared 0 bases from V and 2 bases from J, leaving 4 bases between. CDR3 nucleotide sequence: TGTGCCAGCAGCGTAGTTTCCACAGATACGCAGTATTTT. Residues: CASSVVSTDTQYF. Together with reference TRBV9 and TRBJ2-3, the CDR3 gives the full variable domain: DSGVTQTPKHLITATGQRVTLRCSPRSGDLSVYWYQQSLDQGLQFLIQYYNGEERAKGNILERFSAQQFPDLHSELNLSSLELGDSALYFCASSVVSTDTQYFGPGTRLTVL.

A word on this clone: Other DNA sequences in the same sample also yield this CDR3. This sequence joins TRBV30 and TRBJ1-5; the match to TRBD1 covers 7 bases. Germline lookup yields CDR1 GTSNPN and CDR2 SVGIG (reference sequence). Trimming removed 2 bases from V and 1 base from J; junction bases left unmatched: 5. CDR3 length: 15 residues. The CDR3 region is CAWSRQGLSNQPQHF. The CDR3 nucleotides are TGTGCCTGGAGTCGACAGGGCTTGAGCAATCAGCCCCAGCATTTT.

The J gene is TRBJ2-7, the V gene TRBV11-2, with D perhaps matching TRBD1 or TRBD2 (5 bases each). Germline V gives CDR1 SGHAT, CDR2 FQNNGV. V shed 3 bases and J shed 0 bases, with 9 bases lying between them. The CDR3 sequence is 14 residues long. CDR3 residues: CASSFRGSSYEQYF. The CDR3 nucleotides read TGTGCCAGCAGCTTCCGGGGCTCCTCCTACGAGCAGTACTTC.

The chain recombines TRBV28 with TRBJ1-5, with no clear D. Germline CDR1 reads MDHEN; CDR2 reads SYDVKM. The CDR3 has 12 amino acids. V shed 5 bases and J shed 5 bases, with 7 bases lying between them. The CDR3 is CASSIEDQPQHF. The DNA for the CDR3 is TGTGCCAGCAGTATAGAGGATCAGCCCCAGCATTTT. Full variable domain (outside the CDR3, taken from reference TRBV28 and TRBJ1-5): DVKVTQSSRYLVKRTGEKVFLECVQDMDHENMFWYRQDPGLGLRLIYFSYDVKMKEKGDIPEGYSVSREKKERFSLILESASTNQTSMYLCASSIEDQPQHFGDGTRLSIL.

The rearrangement joins TRBV13 to TRBJ1-2; D is undetermined. The CDR3 is made up of 14 amino acids. Germline assignment: CDR1 PRHDT and CDR2 FYEKMQ (reference sequence). The ends were cut back, 0 bases at V and 0 bases at J, with 5 bases in the middle. The CDR3 reads CASSLGESNYGYTF. The CDR3 bases are TGTGCCAGCAGCTTAGGGGAGTCTAACTATGGCTACACCTTC.

This chain connects TRBV28 to TRBJ1-2; 9 bases line up with TRBD1. CDR1 and CDR2 (germline): MDHEN, SYDVKM. J lost 4 bases, V lost 5 bases, and 8 bases had no gene match. This CDR3 contains 15 residues. CDR3 nucleotides: TGTGCCAGCAGTCCAACAGGGGGCAGATTCTATGGCTACACCTTC. It yields the protein CASSPTGGRFYGYTF.

The chain employs TRBV27 and TRBJ2-3, with 9 bases fitting TRBD1. Germline CDR1 reads MNHEY; CDR2 reads SMNVEV (reference sequence). The junction had 16 bases not matched to a gene; V was cut back by 3 bases and J by 6 bases. This CDR3 region has 18 residues. CDR3 nucleotides: TGTGCCAGCAGTTTGCGCCGACCGGGACAGGGTGGTGGGGATACGCAGTATTTT. Amino acids: CASSLRRPGQGGGDTQYF.

The CDR3 nucleotides are TGTGCCAGCTCCGGCGGGACCTCCTACGAGCAGTACTTC. This codes for CASSGGTSYEQYF. This chain links TRBV6-6 with TRBJ2-7; the D gene is possibly TRBD2 (6 bases). Trimming left V 8 bases short and J 0 bases short, with 11 bases between. The germline V gene has CDR1 MNHNY and CDR2 SVGAGI (reference sequence). The length of the CDR3 is 13 residues.

The chain joins TRBV30 to TRBJ1-5; D not resolved. V gave up 0 bases and J gave up 7 bases, with 13 bases separating them. The CDR3 spans 14 residues. The germline V gene encodes CDR1 GTSNPN and CDR2 SVGIG (reference sequence). CDR3 sequence reads: CAWSVFGSRQPQHF. DNA for the CDR3: TGTGCCTGGAGTGTTTTTGGGAGTAGGCAGCCCCAGCATTTT.

This clone was detected only a few times. The gene calls are TRBV5-4 and TRBJ1-1; D gene ambiguous. CDR3 length: 12 amino acids. V was clipped by 3 bases and J by 7 bases, with 10 bases between them. Germline V gene lookup returns CDR1 SGHNT and CDR2 YYREEE (reference sequence). Here the CDR3 reads CASSSRHGEAFF. CDR3 coding DNA: TGTGCCAGCAGCTCCAGGCATGGTGAAGCTTTCTTT.

The chain couples TRBV5-1 to TRBJ1-4, with D possibly being TRBD1 (5 bases). The CDR3 is 15 residues long. V lost 4 bases to trimming and J lost 7 bases, with 17 bases between them. In germline, CDR1 is SGHRS, CDR2 YFSETQ. CDR3 sequence (DNA): TGCGCCAGCAGCCCGCGGGGAAGTGGGGGTGAAAAACTGTTTTTT. This translates into CASSPRGSGGEKLFF.

The chain links TRBV7-7 to TRBJ1-4; 9 bases match TRBD1. Per germline, CDR1 SSHAT and CDR2 FNYEAQ (reference sequence). This CDR3 has 14 amino acids. J was trimmed by 7 bases and V by 4 bases; bases with no gene match: 4. CDR3 loop: CASSSDRGSEKLFF. The CDR3 nucleotides are TGTGCCAGCAGCTCGGACAGGGGAAGTGAAAAACTGTTTTTT.

The gene calls are TRBV7-9 and TRBJ1-1; D is unresolved. Germline V gene lookup returns CDR1 SEHNR and CDR2 FQNEAQ (reference sequence). CDR3 length equals 12 residues. V was pared by 7 bases and J by 8 bases, with 14 bases between. The CDR3 DNA sequence: TGTGCCAGCACCAATTCTGGCAGGGAAGCTTTCTTT. This gives the protein CASTNSGREAFF. Full variable domain (missing parts from reference TRBV7-9 and TRBJ1-1): DTGVSQNPRHKITKRGQNVTFRCDPISEHNRLYWYRQTLGQGPEFLTYFQNEAQLEKSRLLSDRFSAERPKGSFSTLEIQRTEQGDSAMYLCASTNSGREAFFGQGTRLTVV.

The chain carries TRBV13 and TRBJ2-7; 8 bases fit TRBD1. V shed 3 bases and J 1 base; nucleotides not matched to a gene: 8. There are 16 residues in the CDR3. Germline V gene lookup returns CDR1 PRHDT and CDR2 FYEKMQ (reference sequence). The CDR3 DNA sequence: TGTGCCAGCAGCTTCGGAGACCGGGACAGGTCCTACGAGCAGTACTTC. Its protein product is CASSFGDRDRSYEQYF. Drawing the rest from reference TRBV13 and TRBJ2-7, the complete variable domain is AAGVIQSPRHLIKEKRETATLKCYPIPRHDTVYWYQQGPGQDPQFLISFYEKMQSDKGSIPDRFSAQQFSDYHSELNMSSLELGDSALYFCASSFGDRDRSYEQYFGPGTRLTVT.

This chain joins TRBV4-3 and TRBJ2-3, with TRBD2 as a possible D gene (5 bases). With 1 base removed from V and 1 base from J, the gap between germline ends came to 12 bases. The CDR3 length is 16 residues. From germline, CDR1 is LGHNA and CDR2 YSLEER. CDR3 nucleotides: TGCGCCAGCAGCCAAGGAGGACTTGCGGGCACAGATACGCAGTATTTT. Protein: CASSQGGLAGTDTQYF.

V and J are TRBV9 and TRBJ2-1, with TRBD2 identical over 14 bases. With V trimmed by 0 bases and J by 6 bases, 2 bases remained unmatched. Germline V lookup: CDR1 SGDLS, CDR2 YYNGEE. There are 16 residues in the CDR3. The CDR3 nucleotides are TGTGCCAGCAGCGTAGAGGGACTAGCGGGGGCCAATGAGCAGTTCTTC. Translation: CASSVEGLAGANEQFF.

The rearrangement joins TRBV30 to TRBJ1-1; D remains unclear. V gave up 5 bases and J gave up 0 bases, with 13 bases separating them. Germline loops: CDR1 GTSNPN, CDR2 SVGIG (reference sequence). The CDR3 contains 14 residues. The CDR3, as DNA: TGTGCCTGGGGGGAGGAACGGTTGAACACTGAAGCTTTCTTT. The encoded protein is CAWGEERLNTEAFF.

This chain connects TRBV4-3 to TRBJ2-1, with 7 bases lining up with TRBD1. J gave up 4 bases and V 3 bases, and 6 bases lay outside the gene matches. The germline V gene encodes CDR1 LGHNA and CDR2 YSLEER. The CDR3 extends over 15 amino acids. Here the CDR3 DNA reads TGCGCCAGCAGCCAGGGGAAGGGACAGTACAATGAGCAGTTCTTC. Amino acids: CASSQGKGQYNEQFF.